Listed below are T cell receptor beta chains from one sample, sequenced in a study of cytomegalovirus exposure and HLA in healthy donors. Sequencing used immunoSEQ multiplex PCR; TCRdb keeps in-frame clones, though not all of them. In the table there are 110,000 or so clones, around 85% of which are singletons. The specimen was PBMCs. Receptors originate from a man aged 18 to 30 in good health and CMV-seropositive. Each CDR3 is given with its conserved first and last residue. Each record gives: D gene, V gene, J gene, clone size, CDR3 protein, CDR3 DNA. D genes are given only for firm matches. The size field is filled for only some rows; it gives once, few, many or a size class.

>.|TRBV18|TRBJ1-5|.
CASSPAGNQPQHF
TGTGCCAGCTCACCGGCGGGGAATCAGCCCCAGCATTTT
>.|TRBV19|TRBJ1-2|.
CASSIRDTNYGYTF
TGTGCCAGTAGTATTCGGGACACTAACTATGGCTACACCTTC
>.|TRBV20-1|TRBJ1-2|.
CSARSGYGYTF
TGCAGTGCTAGAAGCGGCTATGGCTACACCTTC
>.|TRBV28|TRBJ1-5|once
CASSLTRGNRAQPQHF
TGTGCCAGCAGTTTAACCCGGGGCAACAGGGCTCAGCCCCAGCATTTT
>TRBD1|TRBV5-8|TRBJ2-5|.
CASSWGTGRNWETQYF
TGTGCCAGCAGCTGGGGGACAGGGAGAAATTGGGAGACCCAGTACTTC
>.|TRBV10-3|TRBJ2-6|.
CATEMGQNSGANVLTF
TGTGCCACCGAAATGGGGCAAAACTCTGGGGCCAACGTCCTGACTTTC
>TRBD2|TRBV6-1|TRBJ2-2|.
CASSEVLAGSTGELFF
TGTGCCAGCAGTGAAGTTTTAGCGGGGTCCACCGGGGAGCTGTTTTTT
>TRBD1|TRBV19|TRBJ2-7|.
CASSTRTGGTYEQYF
TGTGCCAGTAGTACACGGACAGGGGGCACCTACGAGCAGTACTTC
>TRBD1|TRBV18|TRBJ2-7|.
CASSPRYRQGLAGEQYF
TGTGCCAGCTCACCGCGTTACAGACAGGGCCTCGCGGGCGAGCAGTACTTC
>.|TRBV6-5|TRBJ2-1|.
CASSLDYNEQFF
TGTGCCAGCAGTTTAGATTACAATGAGCAGTTCTTC
>.|TRBV2|TRBJ2-1|.
CASSDSGNEQFF
TGTGCCAGCAGTGACTCGGGGAATGAGCAGTTCTTC
>.|TRBV30|TRBJ1-2|.
CAWSAKGALYYGYTF
TGTGCCTGGAGTGCCAAAGGGGCCCTTTACTATGGCTACACCTTC
>.|TRBV5-4|TRBJ2-7|.
CASSLYTGWGYEQYF
TGTGCCAGCAGCTTGTATACAGGGTGGGGATACGAGCAGTACTTC
>TRBD2|TRBV5-6|TRBJ2-7|.
CASSFGAGGGYEQYF
TGTGCCAGCAGCTTCGGGGCGGGGGGAGGCTACGAGCAGTACTTC
>TRBD1|TRBV4-1|TRBJ2-7|.
CASSQFLLGGQGVVEQYF
TGCGCCAGCAGCCAATTTTTACTGGGGGGACAGGGGGTAGTCGAGCAGTACTTC
>.|TRBV5-1|TRBJ1-1|once
CASSLVIAGNEAFF
TGCGCCAGCAGCTTGGTAATCGCGGGGAATGAAGCTTTCTTT
>TRBD1|TRBV18|TRBJ2-5|.
CASSPDRAETQYF
TGTGCCAGCTCACCGGACAGGGCCGAGACCCAGTACTTC
>TRBD2|TRBV12-5|TRBJ2-1|.
CASGFFSGGYNEQFF
TGTGCTAGTGGTTTCTTTAGCGGGGGTTACAATGAGCAGTTCTTC
>.|TRBV7-6|TRBJ2-7|few
CASSLEQSYSYEQYF
TGTGCCAGCAGCTTAGAACAGTCTTATTCGTACGAGCAGTACTTC
>.|TRBV5-6|TRBJ1-2|.
CASSLYQGHGYTF
TGTGCCAGCAGCTTATACCAGGGGCATGGCTACACCTTC
>.|TRBV29-1|TRBJ1-2|once
CSVGRDGQMYGYTF
TGCAGCGTTGGGCGGGATGGGCAGATGTATGGCTACACCTTC
>TRBD1|TRBV4-1|TRBJ1-1|.
CASSQPDRTVNTEAFF
TGCGCCAGCAGCCAACCGGACAGGACAGTGAACACTGAAGCTTTCTTT
>TRBD1|TRBV6-5|TRBJ2-7|once
CASSSPGQASYEQYF
TGTGCCAGCAGTTCCCCGGGACAGGCCTCCTACGAGCAGTACTTC
>TRBD1|TRBV6-4|TRBJ2-1|medium-sized
CASSDSTGGSEQFF
TGTGCCAGCAGTGACTCTACAGGGGGCAGTGAGCAGTTCTTC
>.|TRBV27|TRBJ1-1|once
CASSQQGVNTEAFF
TGTGCCAGCAGTCAACAGGGTGTGAACACTGAAGCTTTCTTT
>.|TRBV27|TRBJ1-4|.
CASRPVGTNEKLFF
TGTGCCAGCCGCCCGGTGGGCACTAATGAAAAACTGTTTTTT